A selection of T cell receptor beta chains follows, all from one sample in a study of T cells in tuberculosis. Using immunoSEQ multiplex PCR, the repertoire was profiled, and TCRdb retains in-frame clones only, with some absent. The sample lists about 29,000 clones, 80% to 95% occurring once. Input material: PBMCs. The source of these receptors is a donor aged 5 to 30 with latent tuberculosis or without tuberculosis infection. CDR3s include the opening cysteine and the closing phenylalanine or tryptophan. Some rows mark clone size as missing; the rest say once, few, many or name a class of expanded clone.

TRBV28 | - | 13 | CASSPLVWDEQFF
TRBV7-9 | - | 16 | CASSFPPGQVLRGYTF
TRBV4-2 | - | 12 | CASSRPSDEQFF
TRBV2 | - | 13 | CASVDRGAETQYF
TRBV7-2 | - | 15 | CASSLVGTSGSEQFF
TRBV4-3 | - | 15 | CASSLRQGVNQPQHF
TRBV2 | - | 15 | CASSKLSGPYNEQFF
TRBV18 | - | 11 | CASSPGQEAFF
TRBV4-2 | - | 14 | CASASSGGTDTQYF
TRBV19 | once | 15 | CASSVTGISTDTQYF
TRBV2 | - | 12 | CASSEWGAEAFF
TRBV28 | - | 17 | CASSFPGTSGITDTQYF
TRBV2 | - | 14 | CASRLGQGNQPQHF
TRBV19 | - | 15 | CASSIPGAGSQPQHF
TRBV6-5 | - | 15 | CASSYRYVSSYEQYF
TRBV5-1 | once | 14 | CASSLEGVVTEAFF
TRBV11-2 | - | 17 | CASSLQEGFSGANVLTF
TRBV6-5 | - | 15 | CASTLLRVGGGGYTF
TRBV6-5 | - | 16 | CASSWTGVNSGNTIYF
TRBV5-1 | - | 15 | CASSSTGSWDNEQFF
TRBV2 | - | 15 | CASSVSGAHTDTQYF
TRBV18 | - | 17 | CASSPGGGGRLNYGYTF
TRBV5-1 | - | 13 | CASSAEQGVVQFF
TRBV5-1 | - | 15 | CASSFRRGRNTEAFF
TRBV5-6 | - | 19 | CASSLILGLAGGSTDTQYF
TRBV19 | - | 14 | CASSTGQASTEAFF
TRBV7-2 | - | 15 | CASSFSDRVNEKLFF
TRBV28 | - | 15 | CASSFFRGSTDTQYF
TRBV28 | - | 17 | CASSLDEGLVVFGELFF
TRBV4-3 | - | 15 | CASSKMRADPYEQYF
TRBV28 | - | 11 | CASSYRDEQYF
TRBV14 | - | 15 | CASSQDLELYQPQHF
TRBV6-5 | - | 15 | CASSYSTQGAGKLFF
TRBV27 | - | 14 | CASRQQGEGQPQHF
TRBV11-2 | - | 14 | CASSPGDSRYGYTF
TRBV5-1 | - | 13 | CASSYDRDQPQHF
TRBV5-1 | - | 14 | CASSLGQNTGELFF
TRBV28 | - | 14 | CASKVQGQPYEQYF
TRBV20-1 | once | 11 | CSAATGRSLHF
TRBV6-1 | - | 15 | CASRGVWQGYQPQHF
TRBV19 | - | 18 | CASSIVLQGTGLDTEAFF
TRBV28 | once | 14 | CASTLDGGGQPQHF
TRBV29-1 | - | 15 | CSVDGIRTGSTEAFF
TRBV2 | - | 14 | CASSEFSLNQPQHF
TRBV18 | - | 16 | CASSNRKRGAMDTQYF
TRBV11-2 | - | 16 | CASSLLGGAATEKLFF
TRBV25-1 | - | 16 | CASSGGPSAGRNEQFF
TRBV2 | - | 15 | CASILWSGSGNTIYF
TRBV7-9 | - | 17 | CASSSGPAQGLTGELFF
TRBV7-6 | - | 16 | CASSWTSGGGTDTQYF
TRBV4-2 | - | 14 | CASSPTGRNTEAFF
TRBV2 | - | 14 | CASRADSSNQPQHF
TRBV14 | - | 15 | CASSLSGTYTDTQYF